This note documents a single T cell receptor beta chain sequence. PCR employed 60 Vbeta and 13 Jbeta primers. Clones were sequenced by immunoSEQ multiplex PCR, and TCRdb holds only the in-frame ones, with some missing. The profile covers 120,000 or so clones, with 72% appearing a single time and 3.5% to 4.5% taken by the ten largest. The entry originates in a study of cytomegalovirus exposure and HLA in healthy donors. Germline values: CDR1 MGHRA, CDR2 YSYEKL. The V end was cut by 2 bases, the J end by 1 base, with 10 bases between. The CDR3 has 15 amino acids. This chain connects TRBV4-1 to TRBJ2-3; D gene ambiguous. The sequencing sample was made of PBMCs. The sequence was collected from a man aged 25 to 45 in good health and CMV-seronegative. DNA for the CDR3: TGCGCCAGCAGCCAAACCCTTGGGCGCACAGATACGCAGTATTTT. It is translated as CASSQTLGRTDTQYF.